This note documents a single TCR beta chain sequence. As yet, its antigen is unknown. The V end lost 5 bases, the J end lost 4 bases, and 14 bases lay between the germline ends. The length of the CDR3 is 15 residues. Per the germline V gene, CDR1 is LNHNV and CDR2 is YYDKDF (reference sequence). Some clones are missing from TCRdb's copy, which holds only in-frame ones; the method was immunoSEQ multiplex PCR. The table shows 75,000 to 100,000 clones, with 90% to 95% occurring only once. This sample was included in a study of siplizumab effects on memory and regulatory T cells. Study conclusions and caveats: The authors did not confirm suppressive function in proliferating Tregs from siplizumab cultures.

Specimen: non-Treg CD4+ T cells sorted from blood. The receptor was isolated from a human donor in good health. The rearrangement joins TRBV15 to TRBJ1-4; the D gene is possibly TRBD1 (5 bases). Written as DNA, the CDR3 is TGTGCCACCAGCCTGAGACGGGGGTTTAATGAAAAACTGTTTTTT. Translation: CATSLRRGFNEKLFF.